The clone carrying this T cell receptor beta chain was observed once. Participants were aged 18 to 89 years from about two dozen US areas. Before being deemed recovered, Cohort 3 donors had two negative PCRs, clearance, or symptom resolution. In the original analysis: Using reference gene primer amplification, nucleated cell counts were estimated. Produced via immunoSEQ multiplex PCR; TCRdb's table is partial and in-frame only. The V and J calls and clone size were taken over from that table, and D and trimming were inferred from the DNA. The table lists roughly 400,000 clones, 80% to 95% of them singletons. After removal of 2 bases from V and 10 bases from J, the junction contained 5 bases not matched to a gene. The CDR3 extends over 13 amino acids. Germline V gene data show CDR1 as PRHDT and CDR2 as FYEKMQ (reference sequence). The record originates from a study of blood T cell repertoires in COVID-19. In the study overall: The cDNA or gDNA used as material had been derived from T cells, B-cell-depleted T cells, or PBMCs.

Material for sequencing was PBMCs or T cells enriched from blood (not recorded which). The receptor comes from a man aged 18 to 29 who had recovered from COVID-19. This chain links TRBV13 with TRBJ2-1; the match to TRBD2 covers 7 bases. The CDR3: CASSLSSSGEQFF. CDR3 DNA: TGTGCCAGCAGCTTATCCTCTAGCGGAGAGCAGTTCTTC.